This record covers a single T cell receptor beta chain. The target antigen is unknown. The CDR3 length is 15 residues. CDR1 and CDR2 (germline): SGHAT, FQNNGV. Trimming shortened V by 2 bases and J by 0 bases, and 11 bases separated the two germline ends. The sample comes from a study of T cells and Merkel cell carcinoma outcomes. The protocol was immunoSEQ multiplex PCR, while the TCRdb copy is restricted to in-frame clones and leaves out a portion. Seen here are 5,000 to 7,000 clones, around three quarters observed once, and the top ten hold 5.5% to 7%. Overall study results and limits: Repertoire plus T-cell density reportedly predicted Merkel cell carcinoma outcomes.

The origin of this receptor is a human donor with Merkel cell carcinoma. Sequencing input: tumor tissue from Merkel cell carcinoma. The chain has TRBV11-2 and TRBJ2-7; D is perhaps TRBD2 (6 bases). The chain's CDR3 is CASSLTTSSSYEQYF. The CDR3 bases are TGTGCCAGCAGCTTAACGACTAGTAGCTCCTACGAGCAGTACTTC.